The present TCR beta chain was sequenced within a study of CD8 T cells in Susac syndrome. TCR beta from blood CD8+ and CD4+ T cells was sequenced. Negative isolation yielded CD8+ and CD4+ T cells; FACS enriched TEMRA cells. This clonotype was seen just once. V trimming: 1 base; J trimming: 5 bases; junction bases outside the gene matches: 9. The CDR3 sequence is 17 residues long. In germline, CDR1 is SGHAT, CDR2 FQNNGV. RNA in amounts of roughly 0.5 to 1 ug was reverse transcribed with random hexamers. An immunoSEQ multiplex PCR generated amplified TCR beta CDR3 products spanning 54 Vbeta and 13 Jbeta. TCRdb re-called the immunoSEQ multiplex PCR reads through MiXCR, storing one row per CDR3 protein. The table has tens of thousands of distinct CDR3 sequences, roughly nine tenths seen once.

This TCR came from a human donor with multiple sclerosis. V usage is TRBV11-2 and J usage is TRBJ2-5; 11 bases fit TRBD1. The sample comprised CD8+ T cells from PBMCs. CDR3 loop: CASSLGFGQGAGETQYF. As DNA, the CDR3 is TGTGCCAGCAGCTTAGGGTTCGGACAGGGGGCAGGGGAGACCCAGTACTTC.